One sample yielded the 30 T cell receptor beta chains listed below, sequenced in a study of T cells after yellow fever vaccination. Using its own MiXCR run on the 5' RACE reads, TCRdb lists one record per CDR3 protein. The repertoire holds approximately 510,000 distinct CDR3 sequences, with around a fifth as singletons. Specimen: PBMCs, collected less than 25 days after the first yellow fever vaccination. Every receptor here comes from a man in his late teens or twenties who received the YFV17D yellow fever vaccine.

There are a few counts of this clonotype. The gene calls are TRBV6-2 or TRBV6-3 and TRBJ2-7, with 7 bases lining up with TRBD1. The CDR3 consists of 14 residues. Germline lookup yields CDR1 MNHEY and CDR2 SVGEGT. J lost 2 bases, V lost 6 bases, and 7 bases had no gene match. The CDR3: CASSRYRGTYEQYV. The CDR3 DNA is TGTGCCAGCAGCAGATACAGGGGAACCTACGAGCAGTACGTC.

The chain links TRBV7-2 to TRBJ1-1; possible D gene TRBD1, 6 bases. V was pared by 4 bases and J by 3 bases, with 12 bases between. The CDR3 is 14 amino acids. Germline V gene sequence: CDR1 SGHTA, CDR2 FQGNSA. Written as DNA, the CDR3 is TGTGCCAGCAGCTCGAAGGGGGGGGACACTGAAGCTTTCTTT. Its translation: CASSSKGGDTEAFF.

This clonotype has a handful of counts. CDR3 coding DNA: TGTGCCAGCACCCCAGGGGGATTCTACACTGAAGCTTTCTTT. This encodes CASTPGGFYTEAFF. The chain employs TRBV6-1 and TRBJ1-1; TRBD1 matches 7 bases. From germline, CDR1 is MNHNS and CDR2 SASEGT. This CDR3 comprises 14 residues. After removal of 7 bases from V and 3 bases from J, the junction contained 8 bases not matched to a gene.

This chain joins TRBV5-5 and TRBJ2-7; no clear D. Germline V CDR1 and CDR2: SGHKS, YYEKEE (reference sequence). V shed 0 bases and J shed 7 bases, with 14 bases lying between them. This CDR3 spans 14 amino acids. CDR3 loop: CASSLGTPTNEQYV. The CDR3 bases are TGTGCCAGCAGCTTGGGGACCCCTACGAATGAGCAGTACGTC.

V is TRBV25-1 and J is TRBJ2-7, with a weak D call TRBD1 (6 bases). This CDR3 contains 12 residues. Trimming cost V 2 bases and J 8 bases, with 10 bases left between them. Per germline, CDR1 MGHDK and CDR2 SYGVNS. CDR3 region: CASSEQGPQQYF. In nucleotides, the CDR3 is TGTGCCAGCAGTGAACAGGGGCCACAGCAGTACTTC.

The chain recombines TRBV7-8 with TRBJ2-7; D might be TRBD2 (6 bases). Germline V lookup: CDR1 SGHVS, CDR2 FQNEAQ. The CDR3 length is 13 residues. V dropped 5 bases and J dropped 6 bases, with 14 bases sitting between them. CDR3 region: CASSLGDSSEQYF. The CDR3 DNA follows: TGTGCCAGCAGCCTAGGGGACTCTTCCGAGCAGTACTTC.

This clonotype was detected only a few times. J is TRBJ2-1 and V is TRBV6-5, with 8 bases that match TRBD2. Germline values: CDR1 MNHEY, CDR2 SVGAGI. V lost 4 bases and J lost 10; bases outside the gene matches: 12. This CDR3 region has 15 residues. This CDR3 reads CASSFSHTGGQEQFF. CDR3 bases: TGTGCCAGCAGTTTCTCGCACACGGGGGGGCAAGAGCAGTTCTTC.

This clonotype was counted only a few times. The chain recombines TRBV12-3 or TRBV12-4 with TRBJ1-5; a weak D match, TRBD1 (5 bases). The CDR3 has 14 amino acids. Trimming left V 3 bases short and J 6 bases short, with 12 bases between. The CDR3 protein is CASSFGTPLQPQHF. As DNA, the CDR3 is TGTGCCAGCAGTTTCGGGACCCCTCTTCAGCCCCAGCATTTT.

The rearrangement links TRBV4-3 to TRBJ2-7; 10 bases map to TRBD1. There are 15 residues in the CDR3. CDR1 and CDR2 from the germline V gene are LGHNA and YSLEER. V shed 3 bases and J 0 bases; nucleotides not matched to a gene: 2. CDR3 residues: CASSHRQGASYEQYF. The CDR3 coding sequence is TGCGCCAGCAGCCATCGACAGGGGGCCTCCTACGAGCAGTACTTC.

This clonotype was observed a handful of times. The rearrangement uses TRBV5-5 and TRBJ2-7, with D tentatively TRBD1 (6 bases). V lost 0 bases and J 2 bases, leaving 15 bases between the germline ends. Germline lookup yields CDR1 SGHKS and CDR2 YYEKEE (reference sequence). CDR3 size: 16 residues. DNA for the CDR3: TGTGCCAGCAGCTTGGGCTATGGGGCAGGGGCCTACGAGCAGTACGTC. This encodes CASSLGYGAGAYEQYV.

The V call is TRBV7-9, the J call TRBJ2-1; D is perhaps TRBD2 (6 bases). Trimming cost V 3 bases and J 8 bases, with 11 bases left between them. CDR1 and CDR2 from the germline V gene are SEHNR and FQNEAQ (reference sequence). The CDR3 loop spans 13 amino acids. In DNA form, the CDR3 reads TGTGCCAGCAGCTTTTCTAGCGCTCATGAGCAGTTCTTC. It translates to CASSFSSAHEQFF.

The chain combines TRBV20-1 with TRBJ2-3; tentative D call: TRBD2 (6 bases). V gave up 3 bases and J gave up 0 bases, with 13 bases separating them. Germline lookup yields CDR1 DFQATT and CDR2 SNEGSKA (reference sequence). The CDR3 contains 15 residues. The CDR3 region is CSASPPSGSTDTQYF. In nucleotides, the CDR3 is TGCAGTGCTAGTCCCCCAAGCGGGAGCACAGATACGCAGTATTTT.

The sample holds many counts of this clonotype. The chain couples TRBV2 to TRBJ2-5, with 12 nucleotides matching TRBD2. CDR1 and CDR2 from the germline V gene are SNHLY and FYNNEI. J gave up 7 bases and V 7 bases, and 7 bases lay outside the gene matches. The CDR3 runs to 14 residues. CDR3 nucleotides: TGTGCCAGCAAGTTCTCTAGCGGGGGGGGGACCCAGTACTTC. As protein: CASKFSSGGGTQYF.

This clonotype turned up a few times. The chain carries TRBV24-1 and TRBJ2-1; no reliable D call. The CDR3 contains 16 residues. CDR1 and CDR2 from the germline V gene are KGHDR and SFDVKD. Trimming pared 4 bases from V and 0 bases from J, leaving 12 bases between. CDR3: CATSERSTHSYNEQFF. CDR3 DNA sequence: TGTGCCACCAGTGAACGGTCTACCCACTCCTACAATGAGCAGTTCTTC.

The rearrangement joins TRBV25-1 to TRBJ2-5, with a possible D match to TRBD1 (6 bases). The ends were cut back, 4 bases at V and 0 bases at J, with 12 bases in the middle. CDR1 is MGHDK and CDR2 is SYGVNS in the germline V gene. The CDR3 length is 15 residues. CDR3: CASSALQGYQETQYF. In nucleotides, the CDR3 is TGTGCCAGCAGTGCGCTACAGGGTTACCAAGAGACCCAGTACTTC.

The V and J genes are TRBV19 and TRBJ2-5, with a possible D match to TRBD1 (6 bases). The germline V gene has CDR1 LNHDA and CDR2 SQIVND (reference sequence). This CDR3 is built from 12 residues. V lost 4 bases and J 5 bases, leaving 8 bases between the germline ends. The CDR3 coding sequence is TGTGCCAGTAGTAACAGGGCTGAGACCCAGTACTTC. This sequence encodes CASSNRAETQYF.

The chain is built from TRBV6-2 or TRBV6-3 and TRBJ1-1, with TRBD1 as a possible D gene (5 bases). V lost 8 bases to trimming and J lost 8 bases, with 24 bases between them. Germline values: CDR1 MNHEY, CDR2 SVGEGT. The CDR3 covers 15 residues. The CDR3 spells CASRILQGKETEAFF. CDR3 in DNA: TGTGCCAGCCGTATTCTTCAGGGTAAGGAAACAGAAGCTTTCTTT.

V usage is TRBV25-1 and J usage is TRBJ2-7, with 7 positions matching TRBD2. CDR1 MGHDK and CDR2 SYGVNS come from the germline V gene. V was clipped by 5 bases and J by 0 bases; unmatched bases: 7. CDR3 length: 15 amino acids. The CDR3: CASSPLRGDSYEQYV. CDR3 sequence (DNA): TGTGCCAGCAGTCCTCTTCGGGGGGACTCCTACGAGCAGTACGTC.

The gene calls are TRBV12-3 or TRBV12-4 and TRBJ2-1; D is uncertain. The CDR3 extends over 13 amino acids. Trimming stripped 3 bases from V and 4 bases from J, with 7 bases between. CDR3 coding DNA: TGTGCCAGCAGTTTCGCACTGTACAATGAGCAGTTCTTC. This codes for CASSFALYNEQFF.

This clonotype has only a few counts. This chain connects TRBV7-9 to TRBJ2-7; no reliable D call. The germline V gene has CDR1 SEHNR and CDR2 FQNEAQ (reference sequence). Trimming took 0 bases from V and 4 from J, leaving 7 bases between them. The CDR3 runs to 13 residues. This CDR3 is CASSLARQYEQYV. The CDR3 DNA reads TGTGCCAGCAGCTTAGCGCGCCAGTACGAGCAGTACGTC.

This clonotype was observed a handful of times. This chain connects TRBV18 to TRBJ2-3, with TRBD2 as a possible D gene (5 bases). The CDR3 length is 15 residues. In germline, CDR1 is KGHSH, CDR2 LQKENI. V was shortened by 4 bases and J by 3 bases, with 14 bases between the two germline ends. As DNA, the CDR3 is TGTGCCAGCTCACGGCGGGTGGAAACAACAGATACGCAGTATTTT. Translating it yields CASSRRVETTDTQYF.

This clonotype showed up just a few times. CDR3 in amino acids: CASTSSRDRPNSPLHF. The CDR3 nucleotides read TGTGCCAGCACGTCCTCTCGGGACAGGCCTAATTCACCCCTCCACTTT. The V call is TRBV7-2, the J call TRBJ1-6; 8 nucleotides agree with TRBD1. The V gene end was trimmed by 7 bases and the J gene end by 6 bases; junction bases not matched to a gene: 11. Germline lookup yields CDR1 SGHTA and CDR2 FQGNSA. This CDR3 has 16 amino acids.

This clonotype was counted only a few times. V and J are TRBV5-1 and TRBJ2-5, with D maybe TRBD2 (6 bases). The CDR3 loop spans 14 amino acids. V was pared by 4 bases and J by 5 bases, with 15 bases between. Germline V gene lookup returns CDR1 SGHRS and CDR2 YFSETQ. CDR3 in amino acids: CASSQMGGSETQYF. The DNA for the CDR3 is TGCGCCAGCAGCCAAATGGGGGGAAGTGAGACCCAGTACTTC.

This clonotype was found many times. CDR3 protein: CASSSADHSNQPQHF. DNA of the CDR3: TGTGCCAGCAGCTCTGCAGACCATAGCAATCAGCCCCAGCATTTT. The J gene is TRBJ1-5, the V gene TRBV7-9; no clear D gene. The V gene's germline CDR1 is SEHNR and CDR2 FQNEAQ (reference sequence). This CDR3 contains 15 residues. V lost 4 bases and J lost 0, with 10 bases in between.

This clonotype was picked up a small number of times. This sequence joins TRBV9 and TRBJ2-3, with 15 bases aligning to TRBD2. This CDR3 has 16 residues. Germline V gene sequence: CDR1 SGDLS, CDR2 YYNGEE. V was clipped by 2 bases and J by 5 bases; unmatched bases: 3. DNA for the CDR3: TGTGCCAGCAGCGTCGGGACTAGCGGGGGGATAGATACGCAGTATTTT. Its translation: CASSVGTSGGIDTQYF.

The rearrangement joins TRBV20-1 to TRBJ1-2; 7 nucleotides align to TRBD1. The V segment lost 5 bases and the J segment 7 bases; nucleotides outside the gene matches: 13. CDR1 and CDR2 (germline): DFQATT, SNEGSKA (reference sequence). The CDR3 contains 14 residues. The CDR3, as DNA: TGCAGTGCTCCTCTTAGAAAGGCAGGGGGTGGCTACACCTTC. Protein sequence: CSAPLRKAGGGYTF.

The V call is TRBV5-4, the J call TRBJ1-4, with D unclear. The CDR3 consists of 14 residues. Per germline, CDR1 SGHNT and CDR2 YYREEE (reference sequence). V lost 0 bases and J lost 6, with 9 bases in between. The CDR3 reads CASSLEVSHEKLFF. The DNA for the CDR3 is TGTGCCAGCAGCTTGGAAGTGTCTCATGAAAAACTGTTTTTT.

In its sample, this clonotype was seen a few times. The chain links TRBV9 to TRBJ2-5; D is ambiguous. The germline CDR1 and CDR2 sequences are SGDLS and YYNGEE. This CDR3 is 14 amino acids long. V gave up 0 bases and J gave up 2 bases, with 8 bases separating them. DNA for the CDR3: TGTGCCAGCAGCGTAGAGGTGCGACAAGAGACCCAGTACTTC. Translated: CASSVEVRQETQYF.

This clonotype was recorded at least ten times. This CDR3 reads CASSQQLAGGPNTGELFF. The CDR3 DNA sequence: TGCGCCAGCAGCCAGCAACTAGCGGGGGGACCGAACACCGGGGAGCTGTTTTTT. The genes are TRBV4-1 and TRBJ2-2; TRBD2 agrees at 12 bases. The CDR3 length is 18 residues. V was pared by 3 bases and J by 0 bases, with 5 bases of the junction left unmatched. CDR1 is MGHRA, CDR2 YSYEKL, per germline.

This chain connects TRBV27 to TRBJ2-1; D ambiguous. There are 13 residues in the CDR3. The V end was cut by 3 bases, the J end by 4 bases, with 7 bases between. Germline CDR1 reads MNHEY; CDR2 reads SMNVEV (reference sequence). The DNA for the CDR3 is TGTGCCAGCAGTTTGGCAGATTACAATGAGCAGTTCTTC. Translated: CASSLADYNEQFF.